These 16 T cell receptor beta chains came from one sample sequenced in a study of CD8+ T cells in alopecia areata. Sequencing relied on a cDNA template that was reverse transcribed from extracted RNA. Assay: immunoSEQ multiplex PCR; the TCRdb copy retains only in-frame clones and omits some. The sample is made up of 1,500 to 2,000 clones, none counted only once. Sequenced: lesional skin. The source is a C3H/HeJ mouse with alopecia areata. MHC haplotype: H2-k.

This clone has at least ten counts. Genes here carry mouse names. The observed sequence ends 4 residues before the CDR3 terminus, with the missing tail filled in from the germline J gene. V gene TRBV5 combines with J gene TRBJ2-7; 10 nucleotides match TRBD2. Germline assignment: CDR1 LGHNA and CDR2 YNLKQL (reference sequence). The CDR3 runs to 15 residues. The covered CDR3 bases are TGTGCCAGCAGCCAATCCGGGACTGGGGTATAT. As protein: CASSQSGTGVY. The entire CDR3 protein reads CASSQSGTGVYEQYF.

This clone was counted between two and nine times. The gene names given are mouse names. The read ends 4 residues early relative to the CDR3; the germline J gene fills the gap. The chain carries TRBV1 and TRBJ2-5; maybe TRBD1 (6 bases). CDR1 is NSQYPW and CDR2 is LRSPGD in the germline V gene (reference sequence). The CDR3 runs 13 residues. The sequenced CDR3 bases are TGCACCTGCAGTGCAATCAGGGGAGAC. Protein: CTCSAIRGD. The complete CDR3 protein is CTCSAIRGDTQYF. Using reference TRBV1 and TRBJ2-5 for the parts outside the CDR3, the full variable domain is VTLLEQNPRWRLVPRGQAVNLRCILKNSQYPWMSWYQQDLQKQLQWLFTLRSPGDKEVKSLPGADYLATRVTDTELRLQVANMSQGRTLYCTCSAIRGDTQYFGPGTRLLVL.

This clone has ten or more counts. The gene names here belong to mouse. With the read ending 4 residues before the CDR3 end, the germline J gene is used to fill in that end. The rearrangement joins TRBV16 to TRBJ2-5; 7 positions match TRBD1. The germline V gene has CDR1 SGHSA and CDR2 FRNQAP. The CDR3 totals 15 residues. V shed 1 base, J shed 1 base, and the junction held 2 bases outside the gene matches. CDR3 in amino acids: CASSLAGTDQDTQYF. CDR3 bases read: TGTGCAAGCAGCTTAGCCGGGACAGACCAAGAC.

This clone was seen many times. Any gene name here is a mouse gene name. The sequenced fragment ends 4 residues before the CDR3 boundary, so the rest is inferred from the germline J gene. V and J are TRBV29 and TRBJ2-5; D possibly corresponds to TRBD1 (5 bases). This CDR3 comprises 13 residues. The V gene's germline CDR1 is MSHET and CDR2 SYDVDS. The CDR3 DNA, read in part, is TGTGCTAGCAGTTTGCGACAGAAAGAC. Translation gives CASSLRQKD. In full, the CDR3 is CASSLRQKDTQYF.

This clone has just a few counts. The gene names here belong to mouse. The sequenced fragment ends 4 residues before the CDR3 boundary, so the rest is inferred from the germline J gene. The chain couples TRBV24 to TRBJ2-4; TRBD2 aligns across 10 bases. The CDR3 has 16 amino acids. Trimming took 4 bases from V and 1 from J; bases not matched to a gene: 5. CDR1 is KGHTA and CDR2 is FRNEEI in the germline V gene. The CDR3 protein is CASSPLGGRGQNTLYF. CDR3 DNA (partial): TGTGCCAGCAGTCCTCTGGGGGGGCGGGGTCAAAAC.

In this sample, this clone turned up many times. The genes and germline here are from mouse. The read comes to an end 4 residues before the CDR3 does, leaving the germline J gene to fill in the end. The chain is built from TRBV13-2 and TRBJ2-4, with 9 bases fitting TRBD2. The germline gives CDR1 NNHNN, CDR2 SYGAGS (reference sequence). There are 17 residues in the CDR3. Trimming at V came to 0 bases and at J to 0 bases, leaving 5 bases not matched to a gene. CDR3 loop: CASGDANWGASQNTLYF. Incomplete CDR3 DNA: TGTGCCAGCGGTGATGCAAACTGGGGGGCTAGTCAAAAC.

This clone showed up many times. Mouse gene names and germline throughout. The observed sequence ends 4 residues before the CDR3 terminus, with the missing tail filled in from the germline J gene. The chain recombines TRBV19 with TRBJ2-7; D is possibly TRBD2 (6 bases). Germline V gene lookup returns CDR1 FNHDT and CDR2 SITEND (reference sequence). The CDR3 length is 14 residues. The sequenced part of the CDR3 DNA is TGTGCCAGCAGTATAGTCCTGGGGCAATAT. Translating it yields CASSIVLGQY. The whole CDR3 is CASSIVLGQYEQYF.

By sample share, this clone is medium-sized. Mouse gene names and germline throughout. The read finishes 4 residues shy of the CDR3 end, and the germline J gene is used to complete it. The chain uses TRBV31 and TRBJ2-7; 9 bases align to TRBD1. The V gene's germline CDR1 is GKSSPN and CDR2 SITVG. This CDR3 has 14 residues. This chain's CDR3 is CAWGSLDRGDEQYF. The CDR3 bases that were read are TGTGCCTGGGGTTCTCTGGACAGGGGAGAT.

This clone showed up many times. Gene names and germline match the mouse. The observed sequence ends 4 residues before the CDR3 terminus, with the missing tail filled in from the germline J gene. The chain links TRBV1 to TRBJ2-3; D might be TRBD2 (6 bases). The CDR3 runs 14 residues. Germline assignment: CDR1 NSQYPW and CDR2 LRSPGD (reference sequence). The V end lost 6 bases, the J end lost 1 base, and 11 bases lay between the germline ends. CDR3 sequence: CTCSPWGGAETLYF. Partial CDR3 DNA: TGCACCTGCAGCCCCTGGGGTGGTGCAGAA.

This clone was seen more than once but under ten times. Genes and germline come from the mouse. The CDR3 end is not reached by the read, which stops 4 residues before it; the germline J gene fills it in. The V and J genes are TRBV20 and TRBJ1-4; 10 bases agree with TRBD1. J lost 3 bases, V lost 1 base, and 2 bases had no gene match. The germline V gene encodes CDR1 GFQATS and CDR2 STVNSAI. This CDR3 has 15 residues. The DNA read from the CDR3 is TGTGGTGCTAGGGGGACAGGGGGGACCAACGAA. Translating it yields CGARGTGGTNE. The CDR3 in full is CGARGTGGTNERLFF.

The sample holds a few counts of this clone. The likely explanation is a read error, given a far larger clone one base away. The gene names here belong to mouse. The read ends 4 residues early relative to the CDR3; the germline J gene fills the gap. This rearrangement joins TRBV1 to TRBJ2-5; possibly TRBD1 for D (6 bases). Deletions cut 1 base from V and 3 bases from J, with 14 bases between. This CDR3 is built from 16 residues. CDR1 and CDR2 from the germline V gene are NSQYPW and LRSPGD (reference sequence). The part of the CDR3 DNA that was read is TGCACCTGCAGTGCAGTCGACAGGTGTGAGCAAGAC. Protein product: CTCSAVDRCEQD. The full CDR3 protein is CTCSAVDRCEQDTQYF.

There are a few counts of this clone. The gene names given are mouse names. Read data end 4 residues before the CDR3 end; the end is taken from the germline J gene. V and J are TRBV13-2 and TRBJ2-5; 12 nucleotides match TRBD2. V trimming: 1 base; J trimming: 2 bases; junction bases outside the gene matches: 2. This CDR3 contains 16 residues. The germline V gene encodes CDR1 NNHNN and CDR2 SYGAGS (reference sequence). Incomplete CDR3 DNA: TGTGCCAGCGGTGATCGACTGGGGGGGCGCCAAGAC. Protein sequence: CASGDRLGGRQD. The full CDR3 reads CASGDRLGGRQDTQYF.

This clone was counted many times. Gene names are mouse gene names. This chain's CDR3 is CASGAPTGGGNSDYTF. Partial CDR3 DNA: TGTGCCAGCGGTGCCCCAACAGGGGGCGGAAACTCC. The V gene is TRBV13-2, the J gene TRBJ1-2; the match to TRBD1 covers 9 bases. Sequencing ends 4 residues short of the CDR3 end; the germline J gene provides the rest. There are 16 residues in the CDR3. From germline, CDR1 is NNHNN and CDR2 SYGAGS (reference sequence). The J segment lost 1 base and the V segment lost 3 bases, leaving 7 bases of the junction unmatched.

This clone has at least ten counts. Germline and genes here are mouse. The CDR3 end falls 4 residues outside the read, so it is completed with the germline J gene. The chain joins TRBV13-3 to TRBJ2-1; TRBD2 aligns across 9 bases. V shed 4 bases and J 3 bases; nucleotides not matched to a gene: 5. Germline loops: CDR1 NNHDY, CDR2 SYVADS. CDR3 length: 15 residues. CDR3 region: CASSTAGGGYAEQFF. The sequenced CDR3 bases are TGTGCCAGCAGTACGGCTGGGGGGGGCTATGCT.

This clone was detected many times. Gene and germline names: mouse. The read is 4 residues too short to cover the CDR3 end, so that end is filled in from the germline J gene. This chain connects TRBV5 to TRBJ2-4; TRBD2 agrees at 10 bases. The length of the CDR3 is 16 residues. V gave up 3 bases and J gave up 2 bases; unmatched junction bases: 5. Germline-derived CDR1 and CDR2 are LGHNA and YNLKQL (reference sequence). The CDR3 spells CASSQDWGRNQNTLYF. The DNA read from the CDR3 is TGTGCCAGCAGCCAGGACTGGGGGAGGAATCAAAAC.

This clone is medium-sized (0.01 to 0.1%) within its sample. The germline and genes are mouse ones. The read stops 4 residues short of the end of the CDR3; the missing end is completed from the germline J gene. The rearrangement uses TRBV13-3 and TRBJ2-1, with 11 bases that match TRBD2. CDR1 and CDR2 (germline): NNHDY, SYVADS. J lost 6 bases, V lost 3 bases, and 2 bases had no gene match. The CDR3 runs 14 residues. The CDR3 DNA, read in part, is TGTGCCAGCAGTGGACTGGGGGGGAGTGCT. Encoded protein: CASSGLGGSA. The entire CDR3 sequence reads CASSGLGGSAEQFF.